These T cell receptor beta chains were read from a single sample in a study of cytomegalovirus exposure and HLA in healthy donors. Profiled with immunoSEQ multiplex PCR; TCRdb holds only in-frame clones, not every one. The sample lists fewer than 140,000 clones; about three quarters were seen once. Specimen: PBMCs. These receptors were obtained from a boy aged 5-17 years in good health and CMV-seronegative. The CDR3 runs from the conserved cysteine through the conserved F or W. Fields, in order: V gene, D gene, J gene, clone size, CDR3 DNA, CDR3 protein. The D gene is left open where the match is weak. Rows may omit the clone size; those that give it use once, few, many or a size class.

v_gene: TRBV5-1; d_gene: TRBD1; j_gene: TRBJ2-5; abundance: NA; CDR3nt: TGCGCCAGCAGACCCGGGACAGGCGGGGAGACCCAGTACTTC; CDR3aa: CASRPGTGGETQYF
v_gene: TRBV27; d_gene: NA; j_gene: TRBJ1-2; abundance: NA; CDR3nt: TGTGCCAGCAGTAGTTTAGGGGACTATGGCTACACCTTC; CDR3aa: CASSSLGDYGYTF
v_gene: TRBV29-1; d_gene: NA; j_gene: TRBJ2-7; abundance: NA; CDR3nt: TGCAGCGGGAGGGGGGGGCCCAGTTACGAGCAGTACTTC; CDR3aa: CSGRGGPSYEQYF
v_gene: TRBV30; d_gene: NA; j_gene: TRBJ2-1; abundance: NA; CDR3nt: TGTGCCTGGAGTGGAGGGCTAGCGTCTTCCGATGAGCAGTTCTTC; CDR3aa: CAWSGGLASSDEQFF
v_gene: TRBV4-1; d_gene: TRBD1; j_gene: TRBJ2-5; abundance: NA; CDR3nt: TGCGCCAGCAGCCAGGGGGGACAGGGGGAGACCCAGTACTTC; CDR3aa: CASSQGGQGETQYF
v_gene: TRBV7-3; d_gene: NA; j_gene: TRBJ2-5; abundance: once; CDR3nt: TGTGCCAGCAGCTCCGCCCTGACTAAGACAGAGACCCAGTACTTC; CDR3aa: CASSSALTKTETQYF
v_gene: TRBV28; d_gene: NA; j_gene: TRBJ1-5; abundance: NA; CDR3nt: TGTGCCAGCAGTTCTACTGGGGGCGTAGAAAGCAATCAGCCCCAGCATTTT; CDR3aa: CASSSTGGVESNQPQHF
v_gene: TRBV25-1; d_gene: NA; j_gene: TRBJ2-3; abundance: NA; CDR3nt: TGTGCCAGCAAGGACACCTCCACAGATACGCAGTATTTT; CDR3aa: CASKDTSTDTQYF
v_gene: TRBV7-7; d_gene: NA; j_gene: TRBJ1-1; abundance: NA; CDR3nt: TGTGCTAGCAGCACAGGGCTGAACACTGAAGCTTTCTTT; CDR3aa: CASSTGLNTEAFF
v_gene: TRBV9; d_gene: TRBD2; j_gene: TRBJ2-7; abundance: NA; CDR3nt: TGTGCCAGCAGCGCCGGACTAGTCCCCAATCTGCAGTACTTC; CDR3aa: CASSAGLVPNLQYF
v_gene: TRBV27; d_gene: TRBD1; j_gene: TRBJ2-3; abundance: NA; CDR3nt: TGTGCCAGCAGTTCCCTGGGACAGCCAACGCAGTATTTT; CDR3aa: CASSSLGQPTQYF
v_gene: TRBV6-4; d_gene: TRBD1; j_gene: TRBJ1-5; abundance: once; CDR3nt: TGTGCCAGCAGAAAAAGGGGACAGGGTAATCAGCCCCAGCATTTT; CDR3aa: CASRKRGQGNQPQHF
v_gene: TRBV7-3; d_gene: NA; j_gene: TRBJ1-2; abundance: NA; CDR3nt: TGTGCCAGCAGCTTAACCCCTGGACAGATCCATGGCTACACCTTC; CDR3aa: CASSLTPGQIHGYTF
v_gene: TRBV25-1; d_gene: TRBD1; j_gene: TRBJ1-5; abundance: NA; CDR3nt: TGTGCCAGCAGTGGGACAGGGGGAGGCCAGCCCCAGCATTTT; CDR3aa: CASSGTGGGQPQHF
v_gene: TRBV10-3; d_gene: NA; j_gene: TRBJ1-2; abundance: NA; CDR3nt: TGTGCCATCAGGCCACCAGGGCCCTATGGCTACACCTTC; CDR3aa: CAIRPPGPYGYTF
v_gene: TRBV9; d_gene: TRBD1; j_gene: TRBJ2-3; abundance: NA; CDR3nt: TGTGCCAGCAGCCCCACGGGACAGTTCCATTATACGCAGTATTTT; CDR3aa: CASSPTGQFHYTQYF
v_gene: TRBV7-9; d_gene: NA; j_gene: TRBJ2-1; abundance: NA; CDR3nt: TGTGCCAGCAGCCCTCCCGGGTCGCACAATGAGCAGTTCTTC; CDR3aa: CASSPPGSHNEQFF
v_gene: TRBV30; d_gene: NA; j_gene: TRBJ2-5; abundance: NA; CDR3nt: TGTGCCTGGAGTCCGGGCAGGGTGGAGACCCAGTACTTC; CDR3aa: CAWSPGRVETQYF
v_gene: TRBV6-5; d_gene: NA; j_gene: TRBJ1-2; abundance: NA; CDR3nt: TGTGCCAGCAGTTACGTCGGCGTTCGGGAGGGCTATGGCTACACCTTC; CDR3aa: CASSYVGVREGYGYTF
v_gene: TRBV5-1; d_gene: NA; j_gene: TRBJ1-1; abundance: NA; CDR3nt: TGCGCCAGCACCTTGGGTTCAGGGAAGGGGACTGAAGCTTTCTTT; CDR3aa: CASTLGSGKGTEAFF
v_gene: TRBV14; d_gene: NA; j_gene: TRBJ1-1; abundance: NA; CDR3nt: TGTGCCAGCAGTCTATCCATGAACACTGAAGCTTTCTTT; CDR3aa: CASSLSMNTEAFF
v_gene: TRBV20-1; d_gene: NA; j_gene: TRBJ2-1; abundance: NA; CDR3nt: TGCAGTGCTAGAGTTCTGAATGAGCAGTTCTTC; CDR3aa: CSARVLNEQFF
v_gene: TRBV28; d_gene: NA; j_gene: TRBJ2-7; abundance: NA; CDR3nt: TGTGCCAGCAGTTTAGCAGGCTCCTACGAGCAGTACTTC; CDR3aa: CASSLAGSYEQYF
v_gene: TRBV7-3; d_gene: NA; j_gene: TRBJ2-7; abundance: NA; CDR3nt: TGTGCCAGCAGCGCTCGGGCGGGACCCCCCTACGAGCAGTACTTC; CDR3aa: CASSARAGPPYEQYF
v_gene: TRBV27; d_gene: NA; j_gene: TRBJ1-5; abundance: few; CDR3nt: TGTGCCAGCAGTCAACAGGGTAGCCTCAATCAGCCCCAGCATTTT; CDR3aa: CASSQQGSLNQPQHF
v_gene: TRBV2; d_gene: TRBD1; j_gene: TRBJ2-5; abundance: NA; CDR3nt: TGTGCCAGCAGTGGGGACAGGATACAGACCCAGTACTTC; CDR3aa: CASSGDRIQTQYF